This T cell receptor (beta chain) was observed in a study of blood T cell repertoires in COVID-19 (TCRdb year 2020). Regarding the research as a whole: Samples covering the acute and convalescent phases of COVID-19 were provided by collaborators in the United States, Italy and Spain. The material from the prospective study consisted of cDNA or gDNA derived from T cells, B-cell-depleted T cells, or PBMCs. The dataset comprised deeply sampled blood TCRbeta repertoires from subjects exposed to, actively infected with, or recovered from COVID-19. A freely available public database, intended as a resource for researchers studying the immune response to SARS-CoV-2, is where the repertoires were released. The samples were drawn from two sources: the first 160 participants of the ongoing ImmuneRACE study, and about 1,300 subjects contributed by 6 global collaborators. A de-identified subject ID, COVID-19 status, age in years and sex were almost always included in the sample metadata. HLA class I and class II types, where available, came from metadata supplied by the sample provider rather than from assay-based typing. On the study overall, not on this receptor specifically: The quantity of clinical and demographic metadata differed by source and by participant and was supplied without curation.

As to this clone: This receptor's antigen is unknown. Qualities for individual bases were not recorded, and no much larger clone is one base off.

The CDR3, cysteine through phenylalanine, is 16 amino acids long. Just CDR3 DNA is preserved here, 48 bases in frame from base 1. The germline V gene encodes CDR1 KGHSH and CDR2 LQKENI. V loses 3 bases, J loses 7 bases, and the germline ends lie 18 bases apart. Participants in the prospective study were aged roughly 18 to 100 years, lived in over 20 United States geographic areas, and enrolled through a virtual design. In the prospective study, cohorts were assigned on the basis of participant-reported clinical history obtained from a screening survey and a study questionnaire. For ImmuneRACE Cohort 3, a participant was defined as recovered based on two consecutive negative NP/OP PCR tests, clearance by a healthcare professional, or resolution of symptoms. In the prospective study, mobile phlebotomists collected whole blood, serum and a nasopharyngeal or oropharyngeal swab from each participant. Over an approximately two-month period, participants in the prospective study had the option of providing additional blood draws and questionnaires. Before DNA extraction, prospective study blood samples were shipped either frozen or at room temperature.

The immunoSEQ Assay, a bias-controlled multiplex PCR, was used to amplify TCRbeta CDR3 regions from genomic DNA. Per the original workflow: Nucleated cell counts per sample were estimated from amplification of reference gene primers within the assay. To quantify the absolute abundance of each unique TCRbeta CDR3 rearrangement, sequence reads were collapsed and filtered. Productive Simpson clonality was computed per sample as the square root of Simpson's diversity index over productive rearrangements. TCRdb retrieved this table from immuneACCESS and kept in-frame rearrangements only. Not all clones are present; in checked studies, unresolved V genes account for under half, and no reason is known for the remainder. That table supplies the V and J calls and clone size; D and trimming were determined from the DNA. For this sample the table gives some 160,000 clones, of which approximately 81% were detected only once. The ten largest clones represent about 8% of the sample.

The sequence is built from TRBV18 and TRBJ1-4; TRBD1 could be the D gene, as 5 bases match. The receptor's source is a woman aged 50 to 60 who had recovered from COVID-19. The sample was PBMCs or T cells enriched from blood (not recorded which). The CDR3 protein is CASSPSASEGREKLFF. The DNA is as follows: TGTGCCAGCTCACCTTCGGCTTCGGAGGGGCGTGAAAAACTGTTTTTT.